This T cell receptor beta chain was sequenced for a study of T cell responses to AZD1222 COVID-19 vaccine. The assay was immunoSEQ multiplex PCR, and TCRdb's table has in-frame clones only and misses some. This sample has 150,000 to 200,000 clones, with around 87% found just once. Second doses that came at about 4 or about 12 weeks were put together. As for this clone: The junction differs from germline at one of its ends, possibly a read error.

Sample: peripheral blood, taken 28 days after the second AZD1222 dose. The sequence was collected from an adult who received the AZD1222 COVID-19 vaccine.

The DNA for the CDR3 is TGTGCCAGCAGCGTAGTAGCTAGCGGGGAGGCCCATTTT. It encodes CASSVVASGEAHF. V is TRBV9 and J is TRBJ2-3; 9 bases are shared with TRBD2. The CDR3 contains 13 residues. In germline, CDR1 is SGDLS, CDR2 YYNGEE.